Below, 2 T cell receptor beta chains from the same sample are listed, as sequenced in a study of identical twins (TCRdb year 2016). Receptor amplification or capture employed 5' RACE. TCRdb lists the instrument as Illumina HiSeq 2000. Using fastp trimming at Q25 and MiXCR clonotype assembly, TCRdb reanalyzed the public sequencing data and kept in-frame beta chains. Rows are unified per CDR3 protein, each entry keeping the most common DNA and genes. The sample records around 490,000 distinct CDR3 sequences, around an eighth of which are singletons. The leading ten clones occupy approximately 1% of the sample. The sample was also reused in another study, on yellow fever vaccine responses in identical twins.

Sequenced material: CD4+ T cells sorted from blood. These receptors were taken from a woman between 18 and 30 years old in good health.

This clonotype came up a few times. The chain links TRBV10-3 to TRBJ1-2; 7 bases match TRBD1. The trim removed 11 bases at V and 0 bases at J, leaving 12 bases unmatched. The CDR3 sequence is 15 residues long. Germline CDR1 reads ENHRY; CDR2 reads SYGVKD. For the CDR3, the DNA is TGTGCCGCCGGACCAACCGGGACAGCTAACTATGGCTACACCTTC. The encoded protein is CAAGPTGTANYGYTF.

The chain combines TRBV7-2 with TRBJ2-7; D gene unclear. V gave up 5 bases and J gave up 0 bases, with 11 bases separating them. The CDR3 runs to 14 residues. Germline-derived CDR1 and CDR2 are SGHTA and FQGNSA. CDR3 DNA: TGTGCCAGCAGCCGAGGAACTTACTCCTACGAGCAGTACTTC. This gives the protein CASSRGTYSYEQYF.